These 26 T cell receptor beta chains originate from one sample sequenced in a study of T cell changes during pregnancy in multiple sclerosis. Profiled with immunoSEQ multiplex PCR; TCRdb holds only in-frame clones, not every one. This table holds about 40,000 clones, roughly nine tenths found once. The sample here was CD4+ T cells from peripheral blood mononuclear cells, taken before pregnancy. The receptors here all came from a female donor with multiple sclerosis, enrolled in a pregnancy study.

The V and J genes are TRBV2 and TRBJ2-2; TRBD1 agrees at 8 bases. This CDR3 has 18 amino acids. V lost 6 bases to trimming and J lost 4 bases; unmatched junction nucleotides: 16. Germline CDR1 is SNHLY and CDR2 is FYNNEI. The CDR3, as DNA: TGTGCCAGCAGGACAGGGGCCCGGGGCTTATCTGGCACCGGGGAGCTGTTTTTT. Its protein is CASRTGARGLSGTGELFF. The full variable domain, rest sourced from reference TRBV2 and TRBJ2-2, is EPEVTQTPSHQVTQMGQEVILRCVPISNHLYFYWYRQILGQKVEFLVSFYNNEISEKSEIFDDQFSVERPDGSNFTLKIRSTKLEDSAMYFCASRTGARGLSGTGELFFGEGSRLTVL.

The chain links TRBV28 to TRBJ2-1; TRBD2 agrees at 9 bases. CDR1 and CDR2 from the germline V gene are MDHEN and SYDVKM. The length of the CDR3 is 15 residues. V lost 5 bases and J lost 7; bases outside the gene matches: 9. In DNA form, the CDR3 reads TGTGCCAGCAGTGAGGGGCGGGGGGGCGTGAATGAGCAGTTCTTC. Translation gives CASSEGRGGVNEQFF.

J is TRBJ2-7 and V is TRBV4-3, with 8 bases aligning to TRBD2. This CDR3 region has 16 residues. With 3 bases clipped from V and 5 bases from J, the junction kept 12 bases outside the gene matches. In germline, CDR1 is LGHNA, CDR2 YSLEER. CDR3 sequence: CASSQSHSRGAHEQYF. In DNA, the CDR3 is TGCGCCAGCAGCCAGTCCCACTCGCGGGGGGCCCACGAGCAGTACTTC.

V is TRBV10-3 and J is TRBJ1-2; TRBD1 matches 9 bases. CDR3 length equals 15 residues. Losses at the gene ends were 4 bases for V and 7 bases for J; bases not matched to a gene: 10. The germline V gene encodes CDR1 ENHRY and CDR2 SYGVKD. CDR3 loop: CAISVGPGQGSGYTF. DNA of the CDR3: TGTGCCATCAGTGTGGGTCCGGGACAGGGTAGTGGCTACACCTTC.

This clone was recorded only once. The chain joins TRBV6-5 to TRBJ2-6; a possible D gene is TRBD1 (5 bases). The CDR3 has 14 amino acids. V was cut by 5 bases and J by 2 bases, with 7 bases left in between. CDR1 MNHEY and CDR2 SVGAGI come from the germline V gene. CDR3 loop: CASSIGAGANVLTF. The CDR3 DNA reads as TGTGCCAGCAGTATAGGGGCTGGGGCCAACGTCCTGACTTTC.

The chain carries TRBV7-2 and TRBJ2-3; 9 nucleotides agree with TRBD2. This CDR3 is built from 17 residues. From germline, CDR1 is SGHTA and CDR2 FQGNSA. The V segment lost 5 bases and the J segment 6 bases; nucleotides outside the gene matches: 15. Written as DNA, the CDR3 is TGTGCCAGCAGCCTGGCAGGGAGAGCGGGGGGTGGCGATACGCAGTATTTT. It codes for CASSLAGRAGGGDTQYF.

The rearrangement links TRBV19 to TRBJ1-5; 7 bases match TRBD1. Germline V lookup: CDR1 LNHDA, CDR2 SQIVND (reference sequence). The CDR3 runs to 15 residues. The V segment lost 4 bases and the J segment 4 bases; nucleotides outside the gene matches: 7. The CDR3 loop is CASSKGAVLNQPQHF. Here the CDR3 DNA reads TGTGCCAGTAGTAAGGGGGCAGTCCTAAATCAGCCCCAGCATTTT.

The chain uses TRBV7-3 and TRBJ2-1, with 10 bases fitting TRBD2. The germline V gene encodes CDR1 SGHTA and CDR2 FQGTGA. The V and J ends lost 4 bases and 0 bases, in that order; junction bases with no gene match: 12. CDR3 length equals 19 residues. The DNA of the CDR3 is TGTGCCAGCAGCTCTCTAGCGGGGGCCCAGACGAGCTCCTACAATGAGCAGTTCTTC. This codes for CASSSLAGAQTSSYNEQFF.

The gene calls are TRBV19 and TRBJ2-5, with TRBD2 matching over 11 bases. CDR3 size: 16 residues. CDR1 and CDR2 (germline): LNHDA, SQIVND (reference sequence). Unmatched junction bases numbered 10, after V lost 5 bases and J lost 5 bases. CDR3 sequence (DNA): TGTGCCAGTAGTTTGGTAGCGGGGGGGCGCGTGGAGACCCAGTACTTC. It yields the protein CASSLVAGGRVETQYF.

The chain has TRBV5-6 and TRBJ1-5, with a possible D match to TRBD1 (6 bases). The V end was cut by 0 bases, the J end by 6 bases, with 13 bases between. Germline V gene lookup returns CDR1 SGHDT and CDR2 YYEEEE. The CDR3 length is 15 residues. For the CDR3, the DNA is TGTGCCAGCAGCTTGGGCCCCCAGGGGATTCAGCCCCAGCATTTT. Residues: CASSLGPQGIQPQHF.

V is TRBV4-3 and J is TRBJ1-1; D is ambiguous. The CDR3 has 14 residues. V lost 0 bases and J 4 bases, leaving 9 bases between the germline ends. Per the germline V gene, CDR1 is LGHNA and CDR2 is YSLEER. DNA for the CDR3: TGCGCCAGCAGCCAAGAGAACAGAATCACTGAAGCTTTCTTT. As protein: CASSQENRITEAFF.

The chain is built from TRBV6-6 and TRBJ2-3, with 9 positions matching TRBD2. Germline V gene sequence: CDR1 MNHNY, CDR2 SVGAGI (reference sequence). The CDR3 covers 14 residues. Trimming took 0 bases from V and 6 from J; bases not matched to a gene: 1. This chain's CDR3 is CASSYSLAGDTQYF. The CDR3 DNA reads TGTGCCAGCAGTTACTCGCTAGCGGGGGATACGCAGTATTTT.

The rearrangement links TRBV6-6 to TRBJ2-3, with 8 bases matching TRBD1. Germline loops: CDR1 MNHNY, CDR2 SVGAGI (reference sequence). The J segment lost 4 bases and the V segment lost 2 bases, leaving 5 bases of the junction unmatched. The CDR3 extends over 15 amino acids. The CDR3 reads CASSYASRGPDTQYF. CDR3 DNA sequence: TGTGCCAGCAGTTACGCGTCCAGGGGGCCAGATACGCAGTATTTT.

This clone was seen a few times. The CDR3 sequence: CACFTGNTEAFF. The CDR3 DNA sequence: TGTGCCTGTTTTACAGGGAACACTGAAGCTTTCTTT. The chain has TRBV30 and TRBJ1-1; D may be TRBD1 (5 bases). Deletions cut 6 bases from V and 1 base from J, with 9 bases between. The CDR3 is 12 amino acids. The germline V gene encodes CDR1 GTSNPN and CDR2 SVGIG (reference sequence).

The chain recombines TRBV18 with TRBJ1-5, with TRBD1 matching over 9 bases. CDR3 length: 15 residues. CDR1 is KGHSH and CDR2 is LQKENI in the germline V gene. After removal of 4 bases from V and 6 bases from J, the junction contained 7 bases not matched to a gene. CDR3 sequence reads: CASSQARDRAQPQHF. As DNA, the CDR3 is TGTGCCAGCTCACAAGCCCGGGACAGGGCTCAGCCCCAGCATTTT.

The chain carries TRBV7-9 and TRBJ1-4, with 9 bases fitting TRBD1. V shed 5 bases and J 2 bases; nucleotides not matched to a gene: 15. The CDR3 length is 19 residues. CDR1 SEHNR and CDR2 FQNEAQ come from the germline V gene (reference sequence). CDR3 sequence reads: CASSRFSVQGAPTNEKLFF. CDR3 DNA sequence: TGTGCCAGCAGCCGCTTCTCAGTACAGGGGGCCCCTACTAATGAAAAACTGTTTTTT.

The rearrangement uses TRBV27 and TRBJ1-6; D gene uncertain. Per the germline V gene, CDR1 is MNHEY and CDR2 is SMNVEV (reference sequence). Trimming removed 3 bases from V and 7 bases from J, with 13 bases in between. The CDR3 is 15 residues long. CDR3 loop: CASSFRRPPNSPLHF. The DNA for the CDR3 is TGTGCCAGCAGTTTTAGGCGGCCACCCAATTCACCCCTCCACTTT.

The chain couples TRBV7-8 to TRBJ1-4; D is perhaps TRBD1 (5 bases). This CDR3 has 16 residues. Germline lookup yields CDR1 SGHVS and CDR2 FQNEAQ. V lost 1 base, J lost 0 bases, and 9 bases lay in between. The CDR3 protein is CASSLVDRPTNEKLFF. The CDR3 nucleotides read TGTGCCAGCAGCTTAGTAGACAGACCAACTAATGAAAAACTGTTTTTT.

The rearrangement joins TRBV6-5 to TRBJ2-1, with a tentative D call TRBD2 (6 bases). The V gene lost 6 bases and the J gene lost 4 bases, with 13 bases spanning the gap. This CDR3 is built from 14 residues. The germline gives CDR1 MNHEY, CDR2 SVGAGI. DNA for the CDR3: TGTGCCAGCAGGGGACCCGGGGGTTACAATGAGCAGTTCTTC. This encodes CASRGPGGYNEQFF.

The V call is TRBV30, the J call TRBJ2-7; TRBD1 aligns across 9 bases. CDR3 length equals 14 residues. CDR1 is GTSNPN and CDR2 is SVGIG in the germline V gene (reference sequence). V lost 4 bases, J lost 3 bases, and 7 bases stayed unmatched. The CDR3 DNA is TGTGCCTGGACCGGGACAGGGAATTTCTACGAGCAGTACTTC. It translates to CAWTGTGNFYEQYF.

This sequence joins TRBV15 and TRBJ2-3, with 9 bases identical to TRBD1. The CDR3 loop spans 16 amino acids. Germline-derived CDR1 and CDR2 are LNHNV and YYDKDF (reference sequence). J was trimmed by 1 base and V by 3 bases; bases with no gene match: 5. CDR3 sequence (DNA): TGTGCCACCAGCAGGAGAGACAGGGGGGGCACAGATACGCAGTATTTT. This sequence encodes CATSRRDRGGTDTQYF.

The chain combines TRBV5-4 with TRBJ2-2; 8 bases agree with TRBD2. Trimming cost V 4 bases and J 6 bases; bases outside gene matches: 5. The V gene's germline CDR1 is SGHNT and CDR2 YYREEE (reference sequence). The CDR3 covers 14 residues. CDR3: CASSLGLASGELFF. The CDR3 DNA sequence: TGTGCCAGCAGCCTAGGACTAGCTTCCGGGGAGCTGTTTTTT.

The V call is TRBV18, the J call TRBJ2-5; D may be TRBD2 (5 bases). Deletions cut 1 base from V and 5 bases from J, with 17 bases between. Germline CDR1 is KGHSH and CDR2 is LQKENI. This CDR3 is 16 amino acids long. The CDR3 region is CASSPLDTPGGETQYF. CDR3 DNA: TGTGCCAGCTCACCACTCGACACTCCGGGCGGGGAGACCCAGTACTTC.

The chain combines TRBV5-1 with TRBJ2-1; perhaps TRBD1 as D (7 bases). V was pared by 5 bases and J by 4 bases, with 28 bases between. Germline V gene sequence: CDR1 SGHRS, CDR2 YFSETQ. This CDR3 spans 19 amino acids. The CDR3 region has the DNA TGCGCCAGCAGTACGCGGGACAGTAAGGAAGGAAATCGTTACAATGAGCAGTTCTTC. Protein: CASSTRDSKEGNRYNEQFF.

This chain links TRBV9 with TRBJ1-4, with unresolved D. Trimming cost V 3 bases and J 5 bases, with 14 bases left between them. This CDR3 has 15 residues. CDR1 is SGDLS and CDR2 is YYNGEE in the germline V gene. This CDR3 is CASSARGRNNEKLFF. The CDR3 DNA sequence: TGTGCCAGCAGCGCCCGCGGGCGCAACAATGAAAAACTGTTTTTT.

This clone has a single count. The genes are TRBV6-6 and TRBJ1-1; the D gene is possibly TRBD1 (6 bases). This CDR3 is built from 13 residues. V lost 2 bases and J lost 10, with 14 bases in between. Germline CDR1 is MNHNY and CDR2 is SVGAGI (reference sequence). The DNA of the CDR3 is TGTGCCAGCAGTTACACGCTACAGGGAATAGCTTTCTTT. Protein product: CASSYTLQGIAFF.